The 16 T cell receptor beta chains below all came from one sample that was sequenced in a study of vaccination effects on CD4 cells after COVID-19. Method: immunoSEQ multiplex PCR; TCRdb's copy keeps in-frame clones and lacks some. The repertoire holds around 26,000 clones, with approximately 69% as singletons. These receptors' antigens are unknown. With the ViraFEST assay, the study expanded antigen-specific CD4+ T cells using viral peptide pools, then sequenced them. CD4+ T cell isolation took place after approximately 11 days of culture. Participants were vaccinated with two doses of either the BNT162b2 or mRNA-1273 vaccine. Sequencing was performed on CD4+ T cells from PBMCs cultured with SARS-CoV-2 spike peptides, taken after COVID-19 vaccination. The receptor source for this set is a human donor who received a COVID-19 vaccine.

With respect to this clone: This may arise from a read error, as a much more abundant clone is one base away. Other DNA sequences from this sample encode an identical CDR3 as well. The genes are TRBV6-1 and TRBJ2-5; 11 nucleotides match TRBD2. With 2 bases clipped from V and 2 bases from J, the junction kept 1 base outside the gene matches. The CDR3 contains 15 residues. Germline assignment: CDR1 MNHNS and CDR2 SASEGT. The CDR3 nucleotides read TGTGCCAGCAGTGAATTAGCGGGGGGGCAAGAGACCCAGTACTTC. Translated: CASSELAGGQETQYF.

The genes are TRBV19 and TRBJ1-1; no reliable D call. With 7 bases removed from V and 0 bases from J, the gap between germline ends came to 15 bases. CDR1 is LNHDA, CDR2 SQIVND, per germline (reference sequence). This CDR3 region has 15 residues. CDR3 residues: CASTLSASLNTEAFF. For the CDR3, the DNA is TGTGCCAGTACCCTATCGGCGAGCTTGAACACTGAAGCTTTCTTT.

The gene calls are TRBV14 and TRBJ2-7; 11 bases fit TRBD1. Germline CDR1 and CDR2: SGHDN and FVKESK. V lost 4 bases and J lost 0; bases outside the gene matches: 8. There are 17 residues in the CDR3. The CDR3 DNA reads TGTGCCAGCAGCCTTATACGGGGGACAGGGGGCTCCTACGAGCAGTACTTC. Translated: CASSLIRGTGGSYEQYF.

The V call is TRBV24-1, the J call TRBJ1-5; D unclear. The V gene lost 3 bases and the J gene lost 7 bases, with 9 bases spanning the gap. Germline V gene lookup returns CDR1 KGHDR and CDR2 SFDVKD. This CDR3 has 13 amino acids. The chain's CDR3 is CATSDRGEQPQHF. The CDR3 DNA reads as TGTGCCACCAGTGATCGTGGGGAGCAGCCCCAGCATTTT.

This chain connects TRBV11-3 to TRBJ2-2; D unclear. This CDR3 is 13 amino acids long. Trimming shortened V by 5 bases and J by 8 bases, and 12 bases separated the two germline ends. Germline-derived CDR1 and CDR2 are SGHNT and YENEEA. CDR3 sequence reads: CASSMSSIGELFF. In DNA form, the CDR3 reads TGTGCCAGCAGCATGAGCTCGATTGGGGAGCTGTTTTTT.

Remarks on this clone: Other DNA sequences in this specimen translate into the identical CDR3. The chain links TRBV9 to TRBJ2-5, with 7 nucleotides matching TRBD2. Germline V lookup: CDR1 SGDLS, CDR2 YYNGEE. The length of the CDR3 is 14 residues. Trimming took 2 bases from V and 2 from J; bases not matched to a gene: 3. Here the CDR3 DNA reads TGTGCCAGCAGCGTGGGGACTATTCAAGAGACCCAGTACTTC. Encoded protein: CASSVGTIQETQYF.

This clone was detected only once. The gene calls are TRBV12-3 or TRBV12-4 and TRBJ2-2; D gene ambiguous. Trimming removed 4 bases from V and 6 bases from J, with 9 bases in between. The CDR3 sequence is 13 residues long. CDR3 amino acids: CASSYLGPGELFF. The CDR3 DNA is TGTGCCAGCAGTTACTTGGGTCCCGGGGAGCTGTTTTTT.

The chain has TRBV20-1 and TRBJ1-5; D might be TRBD1 (6 bases). The length of the CDR3 is 15 residues. Trimming cost V 3 bases and J 5 bases, with 17 bases left between them. Per germline, CDR1 DFQATT and CDR2 SNEGSKA (reference sequence). The chain's CDR3 is CSASYIRGLDQPQHF. CDR3 DNA sequence: TGCAGTGCTAGTTATATACGGGGGCTTGATCAGCCCCAGCATTTT.

The rearrangement uses TRBV9 and TRBJ1-2; D is perhaps TRBD1 (5 bases). Germline V gene data show CDR1 as SGDLS and CDR2 as YYNGEE. Trimming removed 3 bases from V and 2 bases from J, with 8 bases in between. CDR3 length: 13 residues. CDR3 coding DNA: TGTGCCAGCAGCGCCGACAGCAACTATGGCTACACCTTC. Translated: CASSADSNYGYTF. The entire variable domain, with the rest obtained from reference TRBV9 and TRBJ1-2, is as follows: DSGVTQTPKHLITATGQRVTLRCSPRSGDLSVYWYQQSLDQGLQFLIQYYNGEERAKGNILERFSAQQFPDLHSELNLSSLELGDSALYFCASSADSNYGYTFGSGTRLTVV.

The chain links TRBV12-3 or TRBV12-4 to TRBJ2-1; D possibly corresponds to TRBD1 (5 bases). The CDR3 has 13 residues. The V gene lost 9 bases and the J gene lost 7 bases, with 16 bases spanning the gap. The CDR3, as DNA: TGTGCCAGTGACAGTACCCTTTCGAATGAGCAGTTCTTC. Residues: CASDSTLSNEQFF.

The DNA for the CDR3 is TGTGCCAGTAGTGTACCGGGACAGGGCGACGAGCAGTACTTC. Translated, it gives CASSVPGQGDEQYF. This chain uses TRBV19 with TRBJ2-7, with TRBD1 matching over 9 bases. The CDR3 is 14 amino acids. The V gene's germline CDR1 is LNHDA and CDR2 SQIVND (reference sequence). Trimming took 5 bases from V and 5 from J; bases not matched to a gene: 7.

The CDR3 nucleotides read TGTGCCACCAGTGATCGCGTCAGGGACAGGGCTTCACCCCTCCACTTT. This gives the protein CATSDRVRDRASPLHF. The chain joins TRBV24-1 to TRBJ1-6, with 9 bases matching TRBD1. The junction had 8 bases not matched to a gene; V was cut back by 3 bases and J by 9 bases. From germline, CDR1 is KGHDR and CDR2 SFDVKD. The CDR3 runs 16 residues.

The chain links TRBV19 to TRBJ1-5; 8 positions match TRBD1. Germline V lookup: CDR1 LNHDA, CDR2 SQIVND (reference sequence). V lost 5 bases to trimming and J lost 7 bases; unmatched junction nucleotides: 10. The CDR3 runs 15 residues. The chain's CDR3 is CASSLPGQGSQPQHF. DNA for the CDR3: TGTGCCAGTAGTCTCCCTGGACAGGGAAGCCAGCCCCAGCATTTT. Together with reference TRBV19 and TRBJ1-5, the CDR3 gives the full variable domain: DGGITQSPKYLFRKEGQNVTLSCEQNLNHDAMYWYRQDPGQGLRLIYYSQIVNDFQKGDIAEGYSVSREKKESFPLTVTSAQKNPTAFYLCASSLPGQGSQPQHFGDGTRLSIL.

The chain links TRBV5-6 to TRBJ2-3, with D perhaps TRBD2 (6 bases). The V end lost 6 bases, the J end lost 2 bases, and 22 bases lay between the germline ends. The CDR3 totals 17 residues. Per the germline V gene, CDR1 is SGHDT and CDR2 is YYEEEE. The chain's CDR3 is CASTLLSSRDDTDTQYF. CDR3 nucleotides: TGTGCCAGCACCCTACTTTCCTCGCGGGATGACACAGATACGCAGTATTTT.

The chain uses TRBV3-1 (or the pseudogene TRBV3-2) and TRBJ1-1; D may be TRBD1 (5 bases). Germline V gene data show CDR1 as LGHDT and CDR2 as YNNKEL (reference sequence). The CDR3 totals 14 residues. The V end was cut by 1 base, the J end by 2 bases, with 8 bases between. The chain's CDR3 is CASSQVQGNTEAFF. In DNA, the CDR3 is TGTGCCAGCAGCCAAGTGCAGGGCAACACTGAAGCTTTCTTT.

This chain uses TRBV19 with TRBJ1-2; the D gene is possibly TRBD1 (5 bases). The CDR3 is 16 residues long. The germline V and J ends were trimmed by 4 bases and 5 bases, with 20 bases remaining between them. Germline CDR1 reads LNHDA; CDR2 reads SQIVND (reference sequence). DNA of the CDR3: TGTGCCAGTAGTACGACCGACCTCGGGGGTTGGTATGGCTACACCTTC. Translating it yields CASSTTDLGGWYGYTF.